The rows below give T cell receptor beta chains drawn from one sample of a study of blood T cell repertoires in COVID-19. Repertoires were generated with immunoSEQ multiplex PCR, while TCRdb's copy carries only in-frame clones and drops some. This sample yields 350,000 to 450,000 clones, of which over 80% are seen a single time; approximately 5% belongs to the top ten. Sequenced input: PBMCs or T cells enriched from blood (not recorded which). The receptors shown here come from a woman aged 45-65 years who had recovered from COVID-19. The CDR3 runs from the conserved cysteine through the conserved F or W. A D gene is named only where the DNA matches it firmly. Rows may omit the clone size; those that give it use once, few, many or a size class.

D	V	J	size	CDR3	DNA
TRBD1	TRBV15	TRBJ2-7	.	CATSRGGIQGGEQYF	TGTGCCACCAGCAGAGGTGGGATACAGGGGGGCGAGCAGTACTTC
.	TRBV6-2/TRBV6-3	TRBJ1-2	.	CASSYSGQGFGYTF	TGTGCCAGCAGTTACTCGGGTCAGGGGTTTGGCTACACCTTC
TRBD1	TRBV5-1	TRBJ2-1	.	CASSFETGYNEQFF	TGCGCCAGCAGCTTCGAGACAGGGTACAATGAGCAGTTCTTC
TRBD2	TRBV5-1	TRBJ2-5	few	CASSLVAGEGETQYF	TGCGCCAGCAGCTTGGTAGCGGGAGAGGGAGAGACCCAGTACTTC
.	TRBV19	TRBJ1-3	.	CASNAGKLGNTIYF	TGTGCCAGTAATGCAGGGAAACTTGGAAACACCATATATTTT
.	TRBV3-1/TRBV3-2	TRBJ2-1	.	CASSRTVSEQFF	TGTGCCAGCAGCCGGACAGTAAGTGAGCAGTTCTTC
TRBD2	TRBV4-2	TRBJ2-3	few	CASSPQATSATDTQYF	TGTGCCAGCAGCCCACAAGCGACTAGCGCCACAGATACGCAGTATTTT
.	TRBV18	TRBJ2-5	.	CASSPERETQYF	TGTGCCAGCTCACCAGAGCGAGAGACCCAGTACTTC
TRBD1	TRBV7-8	TRBJ1-1	.	CASSPRTGTPFF	TGTGCCAGCAGCCCCCGGACAGGGACGCCTTTCTTT
TRBD1	TRBV7-2	TRBJ1-2	medium-sized	CASSQQGAFHGYTF	TGTGCCAGCAGCCAACAGGGGGCCTTCCATGGCTACACCTTC
.	TRBV30	TRBJ1-2	.	CAWSVRAYGYTF	TGTGCCTGGAGTGTCAGGGCCTATGGCTACACCTTC
TRBD1	TRBV5-1	TRBJ1-2	.	CASSLGDRGLTVEDYGYTF	TGCGCCAGCAGCTTGGGAGACAGGGGGCTCACCGTTGAAGACTATGGCTACACCTTC
.	TRBV21-1	TRBJ1-6	.	CASSKAGQGVSPLHF	TGTGCCAGCAGCAAAGCCGGACAGGGGGTGTCACCCCTCCACTTT
.	TRBV7-8	TRBJ2-6	.	CASSFEVVTGANVLTF	TGTGCCAGCAGCTTCGAGGTGGTTACTGGGGCCAACGTCCTGACTTTC
.	TRBV5-1	TRBJ2-2	.	CASSPRLANTGELFF	TGCGCCAGCAGCCCGAGACTGGCGAACACCGGGGAGCTGTTTTTT
.	TRBV3-1/TRBV3-2	TRBJ1-2	.	CASSQVPRDGYTF	TGTGCCAGCAGCCAAGTACCGAGGGATGGCTACACCTTC
.	TRBV3-1/TRBV3-2	TRBJ1-5	.	CASSPYQPQHF	TGTGCCAGCAGCCCCTATCAGCCCCAGCATTTT
TRBD1	TRBV6-5	TRBJ1-1	once	CASSYTQGKAEAFF	TGTGCCAGCAGTTACACACAGGGGAAGGCTGAAGCTTTCTTT
.	TRBV5-1	TRBJ1-1	.	CASSSGGQSSEAFF	TGCGCCAGCAGCTCCGGTGGGCAGTCCTCTGAAGCTTTCTTT
TRBD1	TRBV3-1/TRBV3-2	TRBJ1-6	once	CASSPGTGRSPLHF	TGTGCCAGCAGCCCGGGGACAGGGAGGTCACCCCTCCACTTT
.	TRBV7-7	TRBJ2-1	.	CASSPAANNEQFF	TGTGCCAGCAGCCCCGCGGCGAACAATGAGCAGTTCTTC
.	TRBV19	TRBJ2-1	.	CASGRGGQFEQFF	TGTGCCTCCGGAAGGGGGGGGCAGTTTGAGCAGTTCTTC
.	TRBV4-1	TRBJ1-2	.	CASSQPRQGSLNYGYTF	TGCGCCAGCAGCCAGCCCCGGCAGGGATCCTTGAACTATGGCTACACCTTC
.	TRBV6-2/TRBV6-3	TRBJ1-2	.	CASSFQGYGYTF	TGTGCCAGCAGTTTCCAGGGTTATGGCTACACCTTC
.	TRBV7-8	TRBJ1-5	.	CASSLAGGNQPQHF	TGTGCCAGCAGCTTAGCTGGGGGGAATCAGCCCCAGCATTTT
TRBD1	TRBV19	TRBJ1-5	.	CASSDRVQPQHF	TGTGCCAGTTCCGACAGGGTCCAGCCCCAGCATTTT
.	TRBV7-3	TRBJ2-1	.	CASSLTPPGAPPNNEQFF	TGTGCCAGCAGCTTAACCCCCCCCGGTGCCCCCCCCAACAATGAGCAGTTCTTC
.	TRBV15	TRBJ2-3	.	CATSPRDRGAFTDTQYF	TGTGCCACCAGCCCCCGTGACCGGGGGGCATTCACAGATACGCAGTATTTT
TRBD2	TRBV3-1/TRBV3-2	TRBJ2-1	.	CASSAHGSGTYNEQFF	TGTGCCAGCAGCGCCCATGGTAGCGGGACCTACAATGAGCAGTTCTTC
.	TRBV2	TRBJ1-5	.	CASSDQTTYSNQPQHF	TGTGCCAGCAGTGATCAGACAACCTATAGCAATCAGCCCCAGCATTTT
TRBD1	TRBV7-2	TRBJ1-2	.	CASSLVPRTGGDYGYTF	TGTGCCAGCAGCTTAGTTCCCCGGACAGGGGGCGACTATGGCTACACCTTC
TRBD1	TRBV6-5	TRBJ1-2	few	CASTQGAWLNGYTF	TGTGCCAGCACCCAGGGGGCTTGGCTGAATGGCTACACCTTC
.	TRBV11-2	TRBJ1-6	.	CASSPMAYNSPLHF	TGTGCCAGCAGCCCTATGGCCTATAATTCACCCCTCCACTTT
.	TRBV19	TRBJ2-3	once	CASSDRYRMGGTDTQYF	TGTGCCAGTAGTGATAGATATAGGATGGGCGGCACAGATACGCAGTATTTT
.	TRBV28	TRBJ1-5	.	CASSSLTRYSNQPQHF	TGTGCCAGCAGTTCCCTGACGCGGTATAGCAATCAGCCCCAGCATTTT
.	TRBV11-3	TRBJ1-1	.	CASSLSGGGEAFF	TGTGCCAGCAGCCTTTCCGGGGGTGGCGAAGCTTTCTTT
TRBD2	TRBV4-2	TRBJ2-3	.	CASSQWRRGAGDTQYF	TGTGCCAGCAGCCAGTGGCGGCGGGGGGCAGGCGATACGCAGTATTTT
.	TRBV30	TRBJ1-2	.	CASGPGNGYTF	TGTGCCAGCGGACCCGGCAATGGCTACACCTTC
TRBD1	TRBV27	TRBJ1-4	once	CASRITGVNEKLFF	TGTGCCAGCAGAATAACAGGGGTAAATGAAAAACTGTTTTTT
TRBD1	TRBV5-1	TRBJ1-2	.	CASSLATGGYGYTF	TGCGCCAGCAGCTTGGCGACAGGGGGCTATGGCTACACCTTC
.	TRBV19	TRBJ2-7	.	CASRPTGNPIYEQYF	TGTGCCAGTAGGCCTACAGGGAACCCCATCTACGAGCAGTACTTC
TRBD1	TRBV11-2	TRBJ1-2	.	CASSPWTGSGYTF	TGTGCCAGCAGCCCCTGGACAGGGTCTGGCTACACCTTC
TRBD1	TRBV29-1	TRBJ1-1	.	CSVQDRGGTEAFF	TGCAGCGTGCAAGACAGGGGTGGGACTGAAGCTTTCTTT
.	TRBV27	TRBJ1-5	.	CASSPPGGLSQPQHF	TGTGCCAGCAGTCCGCCGGGGGGGCTGAGTCAGCCCCAGCATTTT
.	TRBV6-2/TRBV6-3	TRBJ2-7	.	CASSYYPGPYEQYF	TGTGCCAGCAGTTACTATCCAGGTCCCTACGAGCAGTACTTC
.	TRBV19	TRBJ1-2	.	CASSTAQGGIGYTF	TGTGCCAGTAGTACCGCACAGGGAGGGATAGGCTACACCTTC
TRBD2	TRBV2	TRBJ2-5	.	CASSVERGLTQYF	TGTGCCAGCAGTGTGGAGCGGGGTCTGACCCAGTACTTC
TRBD1	TRBV5-6	TRBJ2-2	many	CASSLESGGFPGELFF	TGTGCCAGCAGCTTGGAGTCAGGGGGCTTCCCCGGGGAGCTGTTTTTT
.	TRBV4-1	TRBJ2-2	.	CASSLGSRLLTGELFF	TGCGCCAGCAGCCTTGGCTCGAGGCTTCTCACCGGGGAGCTGTTTTTT
.	TRBV7-9	TRBJ1-5	once	CASSLEGGPGSNQPQHF	TGTGCCAGCAGCTTAGAGGGGGGGCCAGGGAGCAATCAGCCCCAGCATTTT
.	TRBV20-1	TRBJ2-1	.	CSAGKQFF	TGCAGTGCGGGCAAGCAGTTCTTC
TRBD1	TRBV5-8	TRBJ2-7	.	CASSLLTRDRGFYEQYF	TGTGCCAGCAGCTTATTAACCCGGGACAGGGGGTTCTACGAGCAGTACTTC
TRBD1	TRBV7-9	TRBJ1-2	.	CASSLALDRGSGYTF	TGTGCCAGCAGCTTAGCGCTGGACAGGGGAAGTGGCTACACCTTC
.	TRBV9	TRBJ1-1	.	CASSVEGRDTEAFF	TGTGCCAGCAGCGTTGAAGGGCGGGACACTGAAGCTTTCTTT
TRBD2	TRBV9	TRBJ2-1	.	CASSASGRALDEQFF	TGTGCCAGCAGCGCAAGCGGGAGGGCCCTCGATGAGCAGTTCTTC